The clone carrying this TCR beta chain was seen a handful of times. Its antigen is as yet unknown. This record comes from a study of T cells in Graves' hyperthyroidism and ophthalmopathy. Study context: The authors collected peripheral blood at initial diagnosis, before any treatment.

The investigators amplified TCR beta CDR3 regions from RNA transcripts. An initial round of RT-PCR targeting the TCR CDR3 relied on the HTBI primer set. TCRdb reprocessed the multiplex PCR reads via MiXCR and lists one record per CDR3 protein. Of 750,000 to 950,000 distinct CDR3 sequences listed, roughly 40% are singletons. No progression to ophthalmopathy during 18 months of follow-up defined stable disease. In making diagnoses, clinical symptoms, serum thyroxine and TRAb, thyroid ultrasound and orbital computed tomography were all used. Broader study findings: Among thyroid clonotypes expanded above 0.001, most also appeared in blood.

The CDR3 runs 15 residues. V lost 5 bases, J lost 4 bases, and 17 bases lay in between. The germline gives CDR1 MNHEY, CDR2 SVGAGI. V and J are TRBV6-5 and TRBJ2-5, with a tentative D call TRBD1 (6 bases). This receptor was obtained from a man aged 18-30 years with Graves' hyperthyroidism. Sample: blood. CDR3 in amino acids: CASSPYDRFGETQYF. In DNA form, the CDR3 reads TGTGCCAGCAGTCCTTACGACAGGTTTGGAGAGACCCAGTACTTC.